This T cell receptor (beta chain) comes out of a study of control samples from healthy donors and cancer patients. This table comes from immunoSEQ multiplex PCR, and its TCRdb copy is limited to in-frame clones, with some not included. The sample gives some 45,000 clones, approximately 87% of which show up once; about half is in the top ten. The CDR3 extends over 15 amino acids. Germline CDR1 and CDR2: MDHEN and SYDVKM. V was clipped by 5 bases and J by 0 bases, with 10 bases between them. V and J are TRBV28 and TRBJ1-4; TRBD1 is a possible D gene (5 bases). The origin of this receptor is a man aged 55 to 69 in good health. The sequenced material came from blood. The CDR3: CASSPPTATNEKLFF. CDR3 DNA: TGTGCCAGCAGTCCTCCGACAGCAACTAATGAAAAACTGTTTTTT.